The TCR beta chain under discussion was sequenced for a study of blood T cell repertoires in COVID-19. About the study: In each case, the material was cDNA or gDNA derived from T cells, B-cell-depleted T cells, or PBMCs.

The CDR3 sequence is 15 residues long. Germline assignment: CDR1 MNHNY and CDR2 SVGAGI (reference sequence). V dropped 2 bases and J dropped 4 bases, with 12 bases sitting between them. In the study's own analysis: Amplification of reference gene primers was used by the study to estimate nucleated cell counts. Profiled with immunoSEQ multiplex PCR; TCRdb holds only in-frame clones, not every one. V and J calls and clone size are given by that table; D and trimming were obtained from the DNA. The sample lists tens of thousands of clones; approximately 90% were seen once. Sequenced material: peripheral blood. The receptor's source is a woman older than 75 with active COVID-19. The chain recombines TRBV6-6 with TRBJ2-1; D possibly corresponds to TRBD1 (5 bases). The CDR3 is CASSYAGNDYNEQFF. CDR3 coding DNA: TGTGCCAGCAGTTACGCAGGGAACGATTACAATGAGCAGTTCTTC.